The present T cell receptor (beta chain) was sequenced within a study of CD8+ T cells in alopecia areata. Regarding the study as a whole: Mice gave a clearer picture of TCR sharing than patients did, possibly for HLA-related reasons.

V was trimmed by 0 bases and J by 6 bases, leaving 9 bases between them. Germline values: CDR1 GTSNPN, CDR2 SVGIG (reference sequence). This CDR3 is 13 amino acids long. A word on this clone: Antigen unknown.

Extracted RNA was reverse transcribed into cDNA, the sequencing template. Data came from immunoSEQ multiplex PCR; TCRdb stores just in-frame clones and leaves some out. The sample includes around 190,000 clones, more than 50% of them seen just once. The source of this sequence is a human donor in good health. Sample: CD8+ T cells sorted from blood. The chain has TRBV30 and TRBJ2-1; no clear D gene. The CDR3 reads CAWSVGGINEQFF. As DNA, the CDR3 is TGTGCCTGGAGTGTGGGCGGAATCAATGAGCAGTTCTTC.